The rows below give T cell receptor beta chains drawn from one sample of a study of blood T cell repertoires in COVID-19. Assay: immunoSEQ multiplex PCR; the TCRdb copy retains only in-frame clones and omits some. Of 250,000 or so clones listed, nearly 90% are singletons. Sequencing was done on a sample of peripheral blood. Receptors originate from a woman aged 60-75 years with COVID-19, enrolled during active disease. Each CDR3 is given with its conserved first and last residue. Each record gives: clone size, V gene, D gene, J gene, CDR3 DNA, CDR3 protein. The D gene is left open where the match is weak. Only some rows state a clone size, as once, few, many or a class for expanded clones.

once	TRBV5-1	-	TRBJ1-1	TGCGCCAGCAGCTTGTCACAGGGTACGACTGAAGCTTTCTTT	CASSLSQGTTEAFF
-	TRBV20-1	-	TRBJ1-3	TGCAGTGCTAGTTGGCTGCATCCCTCTGGAAACACCATATATTTT	CSASWLHPSGNTIYF
-	TRBV19	TRBD2	TRBJ2-1	TGTGCCAGTAGTAAAGGACTAGCGGGGGGGCCTACCTACAATGAGCAGTTCTTC	CASSKGLAGGPTYNEQFF
-	TRBV7-3	TRBD2	TRBJ2-1	TGTGCCAGCAGCTTCGGGGGGATCGAGGAGCAGTTCTTC	CASSFGGIEEQFF
-	TRBV7-2	-	TRBJ2-7	TGTGCCAGCAGCTTAGCATGGGCGAGGGGGTACCTCTCCTACGAGCAGTACTTC	CASSLAWARGYLSYEQYF
-	TRBV2	-	TRBJ2-2	TGTGCCAGCAGGGAGGTGCCCCAAATCACCGGGGAGCTGTTTTTT	CASREVPQITGELFF
-	TRBV4-1	TRBD2	TRBJ2-5	TGCGCCAGCAGCCAGTACTCGCTAGCGGGGGGAAAGGGACAAGAGACCCAGTACTTC	CASSQYSLAGGKGQETQYF
-	TRBV27	-	TRBJ1-4	TGTGCCAGCAGTTTAACCAGGGGCACTAATGAAAAACTGTTTTTT	CASSLTRGTNEKLFF
-	TRBV27	-	TRBJ2-5	TGTGCCAGCAGTATTGAGGCCCGCGAGGAGACCCAGTACTTC	CASSIEAREETQYF
few	TRBV28	-	TRBJ2-7	TGTGCCAGCAGTTTAATGGGCCCAAGCTCCTACGAGCAGTACTTC	CASSLMGPSSYEQYF
-	TRBV11-1	-	TRBJ2-1	TGTGCCAGCACTCCTCAGTCGGGAACGGGCAATGAGCAGTTCTTC	CASTPQSGTGNEQFF
-	TRBV4-3	TRBD1	TRBJ1-2	TGCGCCAGCAGCCAAGAGGACAGGGTTTTGGGCTACACCTTC	CASSQEDRVLGYTF
-	TRBV11-2	-	TRBJ1-1	TGTGCCAGCAGCTACACAACCGCGGACACTGAAGCTTTCTTT	CASSYTTADTEAFF
-	TRBV6-6	TRBD1	TRBJ1-1	TGTGCCAGCAGCCCCCCCCTACAGGGGGCTGGTGAAGCTTTCTTT	CASSPPLQGAGEAFF
once	TRBV19	-	TRBJ1-5	TGTGCCAGTAGTAAAAACAGGAGCGGCAATCAGCCCCAGCATTTT	CASSKNRSGNQPQHF
-	TRBV6-5	-	TRBJ1-2	TGTGCCAGCAGTATAACAGACAGCAACGATGGAGGCTACACCTTC	CASSITDSNDGGYTF
-	TRBV6-2/TRBV6-3	-	TRBJ1-5	TGTGCCAGCAGTTACGAGGCTCAGCCCCAGCATTTT	CASSYEAQPQHF
once	TRBV5-1	-	TRBJ1-3	TGCGCCAGCAGCTTCGGCAGGGGATTAGAGCCAAACACCATATATTTT	CASSFGRGLEPNTIYF
-	TRBV15	-	TRBJ1-1	TGTGCCACCAGCAGAGCTGAGGGAGCCGCTTTCTTT	CATSRAEGAAFF
once	TRBV19	-	TRBJ1-3	TGTGCCAGTAGTGTGCGACAAACCACCGGAAACACCATTTATTTT	CASSVRQTTGNTIYF
-	TRBV7-2	TRBD1	TRBJ1-1	TGTGCCAGCAGCTTGACGACAGGGGGATTGGACACTGAAGCTTTCTTT	CASSLTTGGLDTEAFF
once	TRBV7-9	-	TRBJ1-1	TGTGCCAGCAGCTTTACTCGTGGACATGGGGACACTGAAGCTTTCTTT	CASSFTRGHGDTEAFF
-	TRBV7-8	TRBD1	TRBJ2-7	TGTGCCAGCAGCGCCCCCGGACAGGGGGCGCAGCAGTACTTC	CASSAPGQGAQQYF
-	TRBV5-4	TRBD1	TRBJ1-3	TGTGCCAGCAGCTTGGCAACAGGGGGCGGAAACACCATATATTTT	CASSLATGGGNTIYF
-	TRBV5-4	TRBD1	TRBJ1-1	TGTGCCAGCAGCCTGACACTGGACAGGGGCACTGAAGCTTTCTTT	CASSLTLDRGTEAFF
-	TRBV6-2/TRBV6-3	TRBD1	TRBJ2-5	TGTGCCAGCAGTAGGGACAGGATCGGGACCCAGTACTTC	CASSRDRIGTQYF
-	TRBV5-1	TRBD2	TRBJ2-1	TGCGCCAGCAGCTTGGAGGCTAGCGGGGCCTCCTACAATGAGCAGTTCTTC	CASSLEASGASYNEQFF
-	TRBV11-2	TRBD1	TRBJ1-1	TGTGCCAGCAGCCAGCCCACCGTGACAGGGTCCCCTGAAGCTTTCTTT	CASSQPTVTGSPEAFF
-	TRBV7-9	-	TRBJ1-1	TGTGCCAGCAGCCAAACTACGAACACTGAAGCTTTCTTT	CASSQTTNTEAFF
-	TRBV9	-	TRBJ1-1	TGTGCCAGCAGCTTAGGACTCCGGAACACTGAAGCTTTCTTT	CASSLGLRNTEAFF
-	TRBV7-2	TRBD2	TRBJ2-2	TGTGCCAGCAGTCAAGCGGGGGCGAACACCGGGGAGCTGTTTTTT	CASSQAGANTGELFF
-	TRBV7-9	TRBD2	TRBJ2-7	TGTGCCAGCAGCTTAGTCTCGGCGGGGGGTGTGCAGTACTTC	CASSLVSAGGVQYF
-	TRBV4-2	-	TRBJ1-2	TGTGCCAGCAGCTTGGACTCTTCAGACCCGAGGTGGGACTATGGCTACACCTTC	CASSLDSSDPRWDYGYTF
-	TRBV4-3	TRBD2	TRBJ2-3	TGCGCCAGCAGCCAAGTGAGCGCTAGCGGGGGCCACACAGATACGCAGTATTTT	CASSQVSASGGHTDTQYF
-	TRBV6-5	-	TRBJ2-7	TGTGCCAGCAGTTCCTTTAGGAGTCACGAGCAGTACTTC	CASSSFRSHEQYF
-	TRBV21-1	-	TRBJ2-3	TGTGCCAGCAGCAAGGGGACTAGCGGGGGCACAGATACGCAGTATTTT	CASSKGTSGGTDTQYF
-	TRBV18	TRBD1	TRBJ1-2	TGTGCCAGCTCACCAGGACAGGGGAACTATGGCTACACCTTC	CASSPGQGNYGYTF
-	TRBV5-4	TRBD2	TRBJ2-1	TGTGCCAGCAGTTCGGCCGAGGTAGCGGGGGGGTTTGAGCAGTTCTTC	CASSSAEVAGGFEQFF
-	TRBV5-6	-	TRBJ1-1	TGTGCCAGCAGCTTTGACAGTAACACTGAAGCTTTCTTT	CASSFDSNTEAFF
-	TRBV19	TRBD1	TRBJ1-2	TGTGCCAGTAGTATAGTGTCCGGACAGGGGCTTCGAGGCTACACCTTC	CASSIVSGQGLRGYTF
once	TRBV27	TRBD2	TRBJ2-3	TGTGCCAGCAAGTGGAGCGGGGGCACAGATACGCAGTATTTT	CASKWSGGTDTQYF
-	TRBV27	TRBD2	TRBJ2-7	TGTGCCAGCAGTTTATCGCGGGGGCGGGAGGGAGAGCAGTACTTC	CASSLSRGREGEQYF
-	TRBV6-6	-	TRBJ2-7	TGTGCCAGCAGTTACTCCGGGGGGCGCTCCTACGAGCAGTACTTC	CASSYSGGRSYEQYF
-	TRBV6-2/TRBV6-3	-	TRBJ1-3	TGTGCCAGCAGTTATCGAATGTGGAGCTCTGGAAACACCATATATTTT	CASSYRMWSSGNTIYF
-	TRBV5-1	TRBD1	TRBJ1-6	TGCGCCAGCAGCCCGACAGGGGGAGACTCACCCCTCCACTTT	CASSPTGGDSPLHF
-	TRBV27	TRBD2	TRBJ2-2	TGTGCCAGCAGTTTAGGGCCGGGGAGGGACACCGGGGAGCTGTTTTTT	CASSLGPGRDTGELFF
-	TRBV5-1	TRBD1	TRBJ2-7	TGCGCCAGCAGCGGAACAGGGGGTATCAACGAGCAGTACTTC	CASSGTGGINEQYF